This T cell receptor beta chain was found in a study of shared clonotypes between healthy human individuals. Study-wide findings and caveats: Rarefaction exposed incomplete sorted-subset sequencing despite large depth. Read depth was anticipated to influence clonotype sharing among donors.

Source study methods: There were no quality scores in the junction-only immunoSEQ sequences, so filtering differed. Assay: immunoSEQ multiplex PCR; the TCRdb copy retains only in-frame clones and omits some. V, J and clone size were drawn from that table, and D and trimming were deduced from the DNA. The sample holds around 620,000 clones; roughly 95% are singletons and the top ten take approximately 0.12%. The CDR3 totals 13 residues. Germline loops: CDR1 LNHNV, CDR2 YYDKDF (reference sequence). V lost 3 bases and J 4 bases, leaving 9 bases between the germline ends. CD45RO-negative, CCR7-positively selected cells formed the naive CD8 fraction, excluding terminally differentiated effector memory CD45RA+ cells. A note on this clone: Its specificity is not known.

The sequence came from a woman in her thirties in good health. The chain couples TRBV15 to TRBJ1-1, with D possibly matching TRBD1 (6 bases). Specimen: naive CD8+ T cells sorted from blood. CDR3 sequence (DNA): TGTGCCACCAGCAGTAGCAGGGGCACTGAAGCTTTCTTT. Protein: CATSSSRGTEAFF.